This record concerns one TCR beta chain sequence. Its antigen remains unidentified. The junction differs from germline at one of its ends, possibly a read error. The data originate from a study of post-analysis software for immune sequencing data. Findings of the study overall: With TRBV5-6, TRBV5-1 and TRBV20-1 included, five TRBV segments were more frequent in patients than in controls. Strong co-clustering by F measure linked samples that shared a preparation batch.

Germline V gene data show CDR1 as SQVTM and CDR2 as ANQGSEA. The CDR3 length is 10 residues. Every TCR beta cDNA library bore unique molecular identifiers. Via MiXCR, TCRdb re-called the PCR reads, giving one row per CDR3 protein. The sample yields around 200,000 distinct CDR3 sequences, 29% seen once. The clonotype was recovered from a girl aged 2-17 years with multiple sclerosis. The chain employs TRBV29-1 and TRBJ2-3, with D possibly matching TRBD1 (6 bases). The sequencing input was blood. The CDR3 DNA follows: TGCAGCGGACGGACAGACACGCGGTATTTT. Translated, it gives CSGRTDTRYF.